This TCR beta chain comes out of a study of tumor-infiltrating lymphocytes in localized non-small cell lung cancer (dated by TCRdb to about 2021). About the full investigation: The cohort covered several histologies, both smokers and never-smokers, and patients whose samples were collected after neoadjuvant chemotherapy. Resected tumor tissue and uninvolved lung tissue described as non-adjacent to the tumor were contributed by each patient, with both tissues obtained from the same patient. Alongside flow cytometry, multiplex immunofluorescence, RNA-seq, exome sequencing and proteomics, TCR sequencing was applied to the same patients as one of several integrated assays. The overall ICON cohort comprised 150 or so surgical patients with localized non-small cell lung cancer whose tumors were resected. A total of approximately 55 patients were part of the paired comparison of immunoSEQ T-cell fraction between tumor and uninvolved lung. What the study reported, not specific to this receptor: In line with immunofluorescence CD3 counts, TCRbeta sequencing supported higher T cell infiltration in tumors compared with uninvolved lung tissue. No association of tumor T-cell fraction from TCR sequencing with recurrence-free survival was found (p = 0.61). Assay coverage varied across patients depending on available tissue quantity, so only a subset of the cohort had TCR sequencing. Because different assays used different pieces of the same tissue, technical variation could not be distinguished from intratumor heterogeneity. TCR-derived T-cell fraction did not differ between the flow cytometry-defined immunotypes IM1 (good prognosis) and IM2 (poor prognosis).

TCR sequencing with the immunoSEQ assay provided the T-cell fraction in tumor and uninvolved lung tissue. Turning to the authors' computational methods: To analyze survival, patients were divided into a high T-cell fraction group (upper tertile) and a low T-cell fraction group (lower two tertiles), and the two groups were compared using a log-rank test. A signed-rank test was used to test paired tumor versus uninvolved lung differences in T-cell fraction. TCRdb limited this immuneACCESS table to in-frame rearrangements with V and J called. A share of clones is missing; checked studies link under half to unresolved V genes, and the rest is unexplained. The DNA was the basis for D and trimming; V, J and clone size are from that table. For this sample the table gives some 5,000 clones, of which roughly two thirds were detected only once. Roughly three fifths of the sample rests with the top ten. In its sample, this clone was seen a few times. The antigen it recognizes is unknown. Base qualities are not provided; no much larger clone lies one nucleotide away.

The germline V gene supplies CDR1 SQVTM and CDR2 ANQGSEA. The CDR3 spans 13 residues, from the cysteine through the phenylalanine. Only the CDR3 part of the read is kept: 39 bases, read in frame from the first base. Enrollment in ICON was initiated in 2016, and the last patient was enrolled in late 2018. Fresh tumor and matched uninvolved tissue for in-depth immune analyses, including TCR sequencing, were collected from a subcohort of around 73 patients. DNA isolated from bulk tissue, without cell sorting, was used for TCR sequencing. The V and J genes are TRBV29-1 and TRBJ2-4; TRBD1 fits 9 bases in the junction. Sequenced input: lung tumor tissue. The TCR was taken from a human donor with non-small cell lung cancer. CDR3 loop: CSASTQGASIQYF. Read as DNA, the sequence is TGCAGTGCTTCAACACAGGGGGCTAGCATTCAGTACTTC.